The source of this T cell receptor beta chain is a study of cytomegalovirus exposure and HLA in healthy donors. Primers for the PCR totalled 60 Vbeta and 13 Jbeta. Profiling relied on immunoSEQ multiplex PCR, and the TCRdb table lists in-frame clones only, not all of them. The sample yields more than 150,000 clones, roughly 75% seen once. CDR1 and CDR2 (germline): SEHNR, FQNEAQ (reference sequence). The length of the CDR3 is 17 residues. V dropped 5 bases and J dropped 4; count of bases not matched to a gene: 8. This TCR was recovered from a woman aged 25 to 39 in good health and CMV-seronegative. The chain joins TRBV7-9 to TRBJ2-2; TRBD2 matches 12 bases. Material: PBMCs. The CDR3 reads CASSVALAGGRTGELFF. CDR3 nucleotide sequence: TGTGCCAGCAGCGTGGCCCTAGCGGGGGGGCGCACCGGGGAGCTGTTTTTT.